The 22 T cell receptor beta chains below were found in one sample sequenced in a study of vaccination effects on CD4 cells after COVID-19. TCRdb's table, derived via immunoSEQ multiplex PCR, lists solely in-frame clones and lacks some. The repertoire includes roughly 16,000 clones, more than 75% of them detected once, and 18% sits in the top ten. Within the ViraFEST assay, antigen-specific CD4+ T cells underwent expansion with viral peptide pools prior to sequencing. At the end of more than 8 days of culture, CD4+ T cells were isolated. Participants were given two doses of BNT162b2 or mRNA-1273 vaccine. These TCRs are of unknown antigen specificity. Source: CD4+ T cells from PBMCs cultured with HCoV-NL63 spike peptides, taken after COVID-19 vaccination. Receptors originate from a human donor who received a COVID-19 vaccine.

J is TRBJ2-3 and V is TRBV30, with a weak D call TRBD2 (7 bases). The germline V and J ends were trimmed by 5 bases and 3 bases, with 18 bases remaining between them. The CDR3 consists of 15 residues. Germline-derived CDR1 and CDR2 are GTSNPN and SVGIG (reference sequence). The CDR3 loop reads CAWGLAGGATDTQYF. The CDR3 DNA reads TGTGCCTGGGGCCTAGCTGGGGGGGCGACAGATACGCAGTATTTT.

The chain couples TRBV4-1 to TRBJ2-3; 7 positions agree with TRBD2. Germline CDR1 is MGHRA and CDR2 is YSYEKL. Losses at the gene ends were 1 base for V and 2 bases for J; bases not matched to a gene: 6. The CDR3 extends over 16 amino acids. The CDR3 nucleotides are TGCGCCAGCAGCCAAGGGAACGGGAGGAACACAGATACGCAGTATTTT. Its protein is CASSQGNGRNTDTQYF.

The CDR3 DNA reads as TGTGCCTGGGCAGGACCAGTCTCTGGAAACACCATATATTTT. It translates to CAWAGPVSGNTIYF. The chain has TRBV30 and TRBJ1-3; D not resolved. The germline V gene has CDR1 GTSNPN and CDR2 SVGIG (reference sequence). The CDR3 is made up of 14 amino acids. Between the trimmed V and J ends, which lost 5 bases and 0 bases, there was a span of 11 bases.

The J gene is TRBJ2-1, the V gene TRBV7-2; 7 nucleotides agree with TRBD1. After removal of 5 bases from V and 8 bases from J, the junction contained 12 bases not matched to a gene. CDR1 is SGHTA, CDR2 FQGNSA, per germline. The CDR3 contains 15 residues. The CDR3 bases are TGTGCCAGCAGCGCACATCCGGGACAGATCCATGAGCAGTTCTTC. Residues: CASSAHPGQIHEQFF.

The rearrangement uses TRBV10-3 and TRBJ2-2, with D possibly TRBD1 on 5 matching bases. The CDR3 extends over 17 amino acids. V dropped 0 bases and J dropped 5 bases, with 16 bases sitting between them. Germline loops: CDR1 ENHRY, CDR2 SYGVKD. The CDR3 region has the DNA TGTGCCATCAGTGAGTCCCAGGGCCAGGGTGGGACCGGGGAGCTGTTTTTT. Its protein is CAISESQGQGGTGELFF.

The V call is TRBV18, the J call TRBJ2-5; D remains ambiguous. The CDR3 sequence is 13 residues long. CDR1 and CDR2 from the germline V gene are KGHSH and LQKENI. Trimming cost V 0 bases and J 1 base, with 3 bases left between them. The CDR3 region has the DNA TGTGCCAGCTCACCACCACTCCAAGAGACCCAGTACTTC. Translation gives CASSPPLQETQYF.

This clone showed up just a few times. The chain joins TRBV19 to TRBJ1-2; D not certain. V lost 5 bases, J lost 7 bases, and 5 bases lay in between. Germline CDR1 and CDR2: LNHDA and SQIVND (reference sequence). The CDR3 has 10 residues. This chain's CDR3 is CASSGSGYTF. The CDR3 nucleotides are TGTGCCAGTAGTGGGAGTGGCTACACCTTC.

The J gene is TRBJ2-2, the V gene TRBV3-1 (or the pseudogene TRBV3-2); D tentatively reads TRBD1 or TRBD2 (6 bases each). The CDR3 is 13 amino acids. Germline assignment: CDR1 LGHDT and CDR2 YNNKEL (reference sequence). The V end lost 4 bases, the J end lost 7 bases, and 10 bases lay between the germline ends. The CDR3 protein is CASSRGAIGELFF. The CDR3 coding sequence is TGTGCCAGCAGCCGGGGGGCCATCGGGGAGCTGTTTTTT.

On this clone: A read error may produce the germline difference seen at one junction end. The chain recombines TRBV6-1 with TRBJ2-5; 9 nucleotides agree with TRBD2. Germline CDR1 and CDR2: MNHNS and SASEGT. CDR3 length: 12 residues. The CDR3 nucleotides are TGTGCCAGCAGTGAAGGCCCGGGACTAGCCAACTTC. It codes for CASSEGPGLANF.

This clone was counted only a few times. The CDR3: CASRNRVNQPQHF. In nucleotides, the CDR3 is TGTGCCAGTAGAAACAGGGTCAATCAGCCCCAGCATTTT. The genes are TRBV19 and TRBJ1-5, with a weak D call TRBD1 (6 bases). Trimming left V 6 bases short and J 3 bases short, with 9 bases between. CDR1 and CDR2 (germline): LNHDA, SQIVND (reference sequence). This CDR3 is 13 amino acids long.

Written as DNA, the CDR3 is TGTGCCAGCAGCCAACTTCTGGAAACCGAGCAGTACTTC. Translating gives CASSQLLETEQYF. The chain employs TRBV3-1 (or the pseudogene TRBV3-2) and TRBJ2-7; D ambiguous. With 2 bases removed from V and 6 bases from J, the gap between germline ends came to 11 bases. The CDR3 runs to 13 residues. The germline V gene has CDR1 LGHDT and CDR2 YNNKEL (reference sequence).

V and J are TRBV5-1 and TRBJ2-3; 7 nucleotides line up with TRBD2. This CDR3 spans 17 amino acids. The J segment lost 1 base and the V segment lost 4 bases, leaving 12 bases of the junction unmatched. The germline CDR1 and CDR2 sequences are SGHRS and YFSETQ. This CDR3 reads CASSRWDYRSGTDTQYF. The CDR3 nucleotides are TGCGCCAGCAGCCGTTGGGACTACAGGTCAGGCACAGATACGCAGTATTTT.

The chain links TRBV24-1 to TRBJ2-5; D remains ambiguous. Germline V lookup: CDR1 KGHDR, CDR2 SFDVKD. This CDR3 spans 12 amino acids. V lost 3 bases and J 7 bases, leaving 8 bases between the germline ends. The CDR3 nucleotides read TGTGCCACCAGTGATACCACGGGGACCCAGTACTTC. Translating gives CATSDTTGTQYF.

The V gene is TRBV10-3, the J gene TRBJ2-7, with D perhaps TRBD1 or TRBD2 (5 bases each). Deletions cut 10 bases from V and 5 bases from J, with 15 bases between. The V gene's germline CDR1 is ENHRY and CDR2 SYGVKD. The CDR3 sequence is 12 residues long. The CDR3 DNA follows: TGTGCCACCTCCTCGGGACCACACGAGCAGTACTTC. Amino acid sequence: CATSSGPHEQYF.

J is TRBJ1-1 and V is TRBV5-6; D remains ambiguous. This CDR3 comprises 11 residues. Germline V gene sequence: CDR1 SGHDT, CDR2 YYEEEE. Trimming took 3 bases from V and 4 from J, leaving 4 bases between them. The CDR3 loop reads CASSWGTEAFF. The CDR3 DNA reads as TGTGCCAGCAGCTGGGGCACTGAAGCTTTCTTT.

This chain connects TRBV28 to TRBJ2-7; D gene unclear. Germline V gene data show CDR1 as MDHEN and CDR2 as SYDVKM. The CDR3 length is 13 residues. Deletions cut 7 bases from V and 0 bases from J, with 10 bases between. CDR3 coding DNA: TGTGCCAGCATGAGACTGAGCTCCTACGAGCAGTACTTC. Translating it yields CASMRLSSYEQYF.

The V gene is TRBV28, the J gene TRBJ1-6; D gene ambiguous. The germline V and J ends were trimmed by 7 bases and 7 bases, with 11 bases remaining between them. The CDR3 is 13 residues long. The V gene's germline CDR1 is MDHEN and CDR2 SYDVKM. Here the CDR3 DNA reads TGTGCCAGCAAGTCGGGGTCGAATTCACCCCTCCACTTT. This gives the protein CASKSGSNSPLHF.

The chain has TRBV6-5 and TRBJ1-4; 8 bases map to TRBD1. Germline lookup yields CDR1 MNHEY and CDR2 SVGAGI. The CDR3 spans 15 residues. Losses at the gene ends were 5 bases for V and 7 bases for J; bases not matched to a gene: 9. CDR3 nucleotides: TGTGCCAGCAGTCACGACAGGGGCCCCGCTGAAAAACTGTTTTTT. This translates into CASSHDRGPAEKLFF.

This clone appeared a few times. CDR3 loop: CATSDERYEQYF. DNA of the CDR3: TGTGCCACCAGTGACGAGAGATACGAGCAGTACTTC. J is TRBJ2-7 and V is TRBV24-1; D remains unclear. Germline V CDR1 and CDR2: KGHDR, SFDVKD. V shed 4 bases and J shed 4 bases, with 7 bases lying between them. This CDR3 has 12 residues.

This chain uses TRBV5-4 with TRBJ2-2; maybe TRBD1 (5 bases). The CDR3 is 16 residues long. Germline CDR1 SGHNT, CDR2 YYREEE (reference sequence). V was shortened by 0 bases and J by 3 bases, with 12 bases between the two germline ends. CDR3 loop: CASSLAPQVYTGELFF. As DNA, the CDR3 is TGTGCCAGCAGCTTGGCCCCACAGGTGTACACCGGGGAGCTGTTTTTT.

The J gene is TRBJ1-4, the V gene TRBV5-5; D may be TRBD1 (5 bases). Trimming pared 5 bases from V and 8 bases from J, leaving 22 bases between. This CDR3 contains 16 residues. Germline V CDR1 and CDR2: SGHKS, YYEKEE (reference sequence). In DNA, the CDR3 is TGTGCCAGCAGTTCCACTCTGAGGGGCGAGGCGGAAAAACTGTTTTTT. This encodes CASSSTLRGEAEKLFF.

The V gene is TRBV4-1, the J gene TRBJ1-1; no firm D call. The CDR3 contains 14 residues. Germline lookup yields CDR1 MGHRA and CDR2 YSYEKL. Deletions cut 3 bases from V and 6 bases from J, with 14 bases between. The CDR3: CASSHASGRAEAFF. CDR3 DNA: TGCGCCAGCAGCCATGCCTCCGGGAGGGCTGAAGCTTTCTTT.